The source of this T cell receptor beta chain is a study of T cell changes during pregnancy in multiple sclerosis (dated by TCRdb to the late 2010s). A note on the overall study: In women with multiple sclerosis, the researchers looked at how the T cell repertoire shifted as pregnancy progressed.

The germline ends are 14 bases apart after V is trimmed by 6 bases and J by 2 bases. Sequences SGHRS (CDR1) and YFSETQ (CDR2) are obtained from the germline V gene. There are 14 amino acids in the CDR3, from cysteine to phenylalanine inclusive. Only the CDR3 DNA stays, 42 bases, in frame from base 1. Library preparation was by the immunoSEQ multiplex PCR assay. TCRdb took this table from immuneACCESS and kept in-frame rearrangements with V and J called. Such tables lack part of the clones; where checked against another copy, unresolved V genes explain under half of the gap, and the rest is unexplained. The sample yields fewer than 90,000 clones; roughly 93% were counted once. Of the sample, 0.84% is held by the ten largest clones. A word on this clone: What antigen it recognizes has not been identified. There are no base qualities to consult, and no much larger clone falls within one base.

Here the chain combines TRBV5-1 and TRBJ1-2; the D gene cannot be named for sure. The receptor was derived from a female donor with multiple sclerosis, enrolled in a pregnancy study. The sample consisted of peripheral blood, taken in the third trimester of pregnancy. The CDR3: CASKVVGQNYGYTF. The sequence in DNA is TGCGCCAGCAAAGTGGTTGGGCAGAACTATGGCTACACCTTC.